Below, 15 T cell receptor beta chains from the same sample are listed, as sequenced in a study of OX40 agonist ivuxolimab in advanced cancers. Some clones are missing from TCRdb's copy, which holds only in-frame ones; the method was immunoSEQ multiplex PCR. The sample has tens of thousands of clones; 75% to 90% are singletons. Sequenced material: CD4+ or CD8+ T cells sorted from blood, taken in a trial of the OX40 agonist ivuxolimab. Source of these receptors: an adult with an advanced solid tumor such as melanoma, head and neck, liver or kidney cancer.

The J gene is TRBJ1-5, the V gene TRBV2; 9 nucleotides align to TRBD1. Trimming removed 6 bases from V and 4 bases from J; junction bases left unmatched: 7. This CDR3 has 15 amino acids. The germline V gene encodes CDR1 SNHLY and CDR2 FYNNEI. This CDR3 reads CASRQGANGNQPQHF. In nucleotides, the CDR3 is TGTGCCAGCAGACAGGGGGCCAACGGGAATCAGCCCCAGCATTTT.

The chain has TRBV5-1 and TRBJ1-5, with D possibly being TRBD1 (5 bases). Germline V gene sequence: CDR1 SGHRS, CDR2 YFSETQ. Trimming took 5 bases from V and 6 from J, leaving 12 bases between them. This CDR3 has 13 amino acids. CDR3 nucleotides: TGCGCCAGCAGAACGGGGGACGGTCAGCCCCAGCATTTT. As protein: CASRTGDGQPQHF.

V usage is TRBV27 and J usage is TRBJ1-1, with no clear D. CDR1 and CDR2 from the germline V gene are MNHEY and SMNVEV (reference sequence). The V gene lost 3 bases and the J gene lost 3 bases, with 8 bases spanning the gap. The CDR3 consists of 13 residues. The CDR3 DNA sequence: TGTGCCAGCAGTTTCGGTCGGGACACTGAAGCTTTCTTT. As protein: CASSFGRDTEAFF.

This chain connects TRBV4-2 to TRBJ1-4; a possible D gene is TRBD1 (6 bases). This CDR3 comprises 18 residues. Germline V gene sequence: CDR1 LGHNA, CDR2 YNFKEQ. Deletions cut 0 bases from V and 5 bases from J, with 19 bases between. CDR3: CASSQDLAGGGQNEKLFF. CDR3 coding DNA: TGTGCCAGCAGCCAAGATTTAGCTGGCGGGGGGCAAAATGAAAAACTGTTTTTT.

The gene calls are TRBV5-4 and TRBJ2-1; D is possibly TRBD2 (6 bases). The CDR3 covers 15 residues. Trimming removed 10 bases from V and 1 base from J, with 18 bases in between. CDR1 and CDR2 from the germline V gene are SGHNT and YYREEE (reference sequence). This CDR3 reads CAASEGAVSYNEQFF. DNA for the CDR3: TGTGCCGCCTCGGAGGGAGCTGTGTCCTACAATGAGCAGTTCTTC.

DNA for the CDR3: TGTGCCAGCAGCCCCCCGGAGCTACAGCCCGGGGAGCTGTTTTTT. Encoded protein: CASSPPELQPGELFF. The V call is TRBV7-3, the J call TRBJ2-2, with unresolved D. The CDR3 runs to 15 residues. The germline gives CDR1 SGHTA, CDR2 FQGTGA. Trimming left V 5 bases short and J 6 bases short, with 16 bases between.

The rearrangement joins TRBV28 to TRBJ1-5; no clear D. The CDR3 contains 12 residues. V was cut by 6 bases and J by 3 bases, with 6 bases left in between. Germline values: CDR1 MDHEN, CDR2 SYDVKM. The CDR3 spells CASSLYNQPQHF. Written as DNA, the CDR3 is TGTGCCAGCAGCCTTTACAATCAGCCCCAGCATTTT.

The CDR3 sequence: CASSLGRRNTEAFF. In DNA form, the CDR3 reads TGTGCCAGCAGCTTAGGTCGGAGGAACACTGAAGCTTTCTTT. The chain combines TRBV5-8 with TRBJ1-1, with D unclear. Looked up from germline, CDR1 is SGHTS and CDR2 is YDEGEE. The germline V and J ends were trimmed by 2 bases and 1 base, with 9 bases remaining between them. This CDR3 is built from 14 residues.

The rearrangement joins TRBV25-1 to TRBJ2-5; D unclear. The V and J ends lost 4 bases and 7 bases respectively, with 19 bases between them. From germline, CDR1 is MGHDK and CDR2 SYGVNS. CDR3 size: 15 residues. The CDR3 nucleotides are TGTGCCAGCAGTGCCCCCGTCGACCTGGTGGGGACCCAGTACTTC. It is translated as CASSAPVDLVGTQYF.

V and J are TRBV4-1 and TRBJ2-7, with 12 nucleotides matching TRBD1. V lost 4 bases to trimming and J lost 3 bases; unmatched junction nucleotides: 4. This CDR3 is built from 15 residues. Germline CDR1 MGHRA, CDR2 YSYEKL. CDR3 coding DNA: TGCGCCAGCAGCCCGGGACAGGGGGCTTACTACGAGCAGTACTTC. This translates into CASSPGQGAYYEQYF.

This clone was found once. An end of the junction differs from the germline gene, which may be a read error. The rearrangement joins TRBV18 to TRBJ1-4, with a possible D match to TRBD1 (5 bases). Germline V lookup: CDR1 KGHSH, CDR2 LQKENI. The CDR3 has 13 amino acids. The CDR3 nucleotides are TGTGCCAGCTCACCAGACGCCGCAGGGCTGATAATTTTT. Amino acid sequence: CASSPDAAGLIIF.

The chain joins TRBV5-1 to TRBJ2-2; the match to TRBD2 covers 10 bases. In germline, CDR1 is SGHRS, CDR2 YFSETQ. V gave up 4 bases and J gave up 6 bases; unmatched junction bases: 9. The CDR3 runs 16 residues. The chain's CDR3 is CASSPGGLAGAGELFF. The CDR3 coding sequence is TGCGCCAGCAGCCCGGGGGGGCTAGCGGGAGCCGGGGAGCTGTTTTTT.

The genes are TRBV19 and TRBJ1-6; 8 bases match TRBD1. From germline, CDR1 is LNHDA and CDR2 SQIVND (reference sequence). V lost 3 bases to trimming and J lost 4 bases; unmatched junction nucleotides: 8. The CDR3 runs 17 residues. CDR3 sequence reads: CASSMRLDRAYNSPLHF. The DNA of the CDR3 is TGTGCCAGTAGTATGAGATTGGACAGGGCGTATAATTCACCCCTCCACTTT.

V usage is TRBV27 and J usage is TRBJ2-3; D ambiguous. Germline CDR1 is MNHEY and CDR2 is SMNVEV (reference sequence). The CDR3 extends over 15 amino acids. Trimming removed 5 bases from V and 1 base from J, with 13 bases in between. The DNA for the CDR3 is TGTGCCAGCAGTGACAAACCATGGGGCACAGATACGCAGTATTTT. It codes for CASSDKPWGTDTQYF.

For the CDR3, the DNA is TGCGCCAGCAGTGACATCTCGAGGGGCTACCAAGAGACCCAGTACTTC. Residues: CASSDISRGYQETQYF. The chain is built from TRBV10-2 and TRBJ2-5; the D gene could be TRBD1 or TRBD2 (5 bases each). Germline V CDR1 and CDR2: WSHSY, SAAADI. Trimming took 3 bases from V and 0 from J, leaving 14 bases between them. The CDR3 loop spans 16 amino acids.